This is a list of T cell receptor beta chains from one sample in a study of blood T cell repertoires in COVID-19. Sequenced by immunoSEQ multiplex PCR; TCRdb stores in-frame clones only, minus some. The table shows some 100,000 clones, with roughly 80% occurring only once. The sequenced sample consisted of peripheral blood. These TCRs come from a man aged 70-80 years with acute or convalescent COVID-19. CDR3s include the opening cysteine and the closing phenylalanine or tryptophan. The D gene is left open where the match is weak. Expanded clones get a size class; other rows say once, few or many, or leave the size out.

v_call: TRBV7-2
clone_size: .
j_call: TRBJ2-7
d_call: TRBD1
cdr3_aa: CATGTGVRYEQYF
cdr3_nt: TGTGCCACCGGGACAGGGGTACGTTACGAGCAGTACTTC

v_call: TRBV25-1
clone_size: .
j_call: TRBJ1-5
d_call: TRBD1
cdr3_aa: CASPGTAPQPQHF
cdr3_nt: TGTGCCAGCCCGGGGACAGCCCCTCAGCCCCAGCATTTT

v_call: TRBV12-3/TRBV12-4
clone_size: .
j_call: TRBJ1-2
d_call: .
cdr3_aa: CASSLGQDYGYTF
cdr3_nt: TGTGCCAGCAGCCTAGGACAAGACTATGGCTACACCTTC

v_call: TRBV12-3/TRBV12-4
clone_size: .
j_call: TRBJ1-1
d_call: .
cdr3_aa: CASSLGSEAFF
cdr3_nt: TGTGCCAGCAGTTTAGGGAGTGAAGCTTTCTTT

v_call: TRBV4-3
clone_size: .
j_call: TRBJ2-7
d_call: .
cdr3_aa: CASSQGPGHLSYEQYF
cdr3_nt: TGCGCCAGCAGCCAAGGTCCGGGACACCTCTCCTACGAGCAGTACTTC

v_call: TRBV10-3
clone_size: .
j_call: TRBJ2-5
d_call: TRBD2
cdr3_aa: CAISDPGLAEETQYF
cdr3_nt: TGTGCCATCAGTGATCCGGGACTAGCGGAGGAGACCCAGTACTTC

v_call: TRBV5-4
clone_size: .
j_call: TRBJ2-1
d_call: TRBD1
cdr3_aa: CASSLDRGSYNEQFF
cdr3_nt: TGTGCCAGCAGCCTTGACAGGGGGTCCTACAATGAGCAGTTCTTC

v_call: TRBV9
clone_size: .
j_call: TRBJ1-5
d_call: TRBD1
cdr3_aa: CASSPGQGDQPQHF
cdr3_nt: TGTGCCAGCAGCCCGGGACAGGGAGATCAGCCCCAGCATTTT

v_call: TRBV7-3
clone_size: .
j_call: TRBJ2-1
d_call: TRBD2
cdr3_aa: CASSPTPASGYQFF
cdr3_nt: TGTGCCAGCAGCCCCACCCCGGCTAGCGGGTACCAGTTCTTC

v_call: TRBV7-2
clone_size: .
j_call: TRBJ2-5
d_call: TRBD2
cdr3_aa: CASSLRTSGGSETQYF
cdr3_nt: TGTGCCAGCAGCTTAAGGACTAGCGGGGGGAGTGAGACCCAGTACTTC

v_call: TRBV30
clone_size: few
j_call: TRBJ2-7
d_call: TRBD2
cdr3_aa: CAWSPARLAEPYEQYF
cdr3_nt: TGTGCCTGGAGCCCCGCCAGACTAGCGGAGCCTTACGAGCAGTACTTC

v_call: TRBV5-1
clone_size: .
j_call: TRBJ2-2
d_call: TRBD1
cdr3_aa: CASSFQQGSGELFF
cdr3_nt: TGCGCCAGCAGCTTCCAACAGGGGTCCGGGGAGCTGTTTTTT

v_call: TRBV24-1
clone_size: .
j_call: TRBJ2-2
d_call: .
cdr3_aa: CATSDFSQGGTGELFF
cdr3_nt: TGTGCCACCAGTGATTTCTCGCAGGGGGGTACCGGGGAGCTGTTTTTT

v_call: TRBV4-3
clone_size: .
j_call: TRBJ1-6
d_call: TRBD1
cdr3_aa: CASSQVEGQGTAYNSPLHF
cdr3_nt: TGCGCCAGCAGCCAAGTTGAGGGACAGGGGACAGCCTATAATTCACCCCTCCACTTT

v_call: TRBV28
clone_size: .
j_call: TRBJ2-7
d_call: .
cdr3_aa: CASSPVLNYEQYF
cdr3_nt: TGTGCCAGCAGCCCGGTATTGAATTACGAGCAGTACTTC

v_call: TRBV12-5
clone_size: few
j_call: TRBJ1-2
d_call: .
cdr3_aa: CASAVDRYGYTF
cdr3_nt: TGTGCTAGTGCCGTGGACAGATATGGCTACACCTTC

v_call: TRBV27
clone_size: few
j_call: TRBJ2-7
d_call: TRBD1
cdr3_aa: CASHRDSPYEQYF
cdr3_nt: TGTGCCAGCCACCGGGACAGCCCCTACGAGCAGTACTTC

v_call: TRBV7-9
clone_size: .
j_call: TRBJ2-3
d_call: .
cdr3_aa: CASSPDVASGADTQYF
cdr3_nt: TGTGCCAGCAGCCCCGATGTTGCTTCGGGGGCAGATACGCAGTATTTT

v_call: TRBV11-2
clone_size: .
j_call: TRBJ1-5
d_call: TRBD1
cdr3_aa: CASSAGQGDFQPQHF
cdr3_nt: TGTGCCAGCAGCGCCGGACAGGGTGATTTCCAGCCCCAGCATTTT

v_call: TRBV15
clone_size: few
j_call: TRBJ2-1
d_call: .
cdr3_aa: CATSRSAGQIEQFF
cdr3_nt: TGTGCCACCAGCAGATCTGCGGGACAGATCGAGCAGTTCTTC

v_call: TRBV12-3/TRBV12-4
clone_size: few
j_call: TRBJ1-2
d_call: .
cdr3_aa: CASSTGYEAGYTF
cdr3_nt: TGTGCCAGCAGTACAGGTTACGAGGCGGGCTACACCTTC

v_call: TRBV30
clone_size: .
j_call: TRBJ1-4
d_call: .
cdr3_aa: CAWTGDVNEKLFF
cdr3_nt: TGTGCCTGGACGGGAGACGTTAATGAAAAACTGTTTTTT

v_call: TRBV5-6
clone_size: .
j_call: TRBJ2-2
d_call: .
cdr3_aa: CASSPGGLNTGELFF
cdr3_nt: TGTGCCAGCAGCCCCGGGGGACTGAACACCGGGGAGCTGTTTTTT

v_call: TRBV9
clone_size: .
j_call: TRBJ1-2
d_call: .
cdr3_aa: CASSVLLLGGYTF
cdr3_nt: TGTGCCAGCAGCGTACTGCTCTTGGGCGGCTACACCTTC

v_call: TRBV7-9
clone_size: once
j_call: TRBJ1-1
d_call: .
cdr3_aa: CASSLGASMNTEAFF
cdr3_nt: TGTGCCAGCAGCTTAGGGGCAAGCATGAACACTGAAGCTTTCTTT

v_call: TRBV19
clone_size: .
j_call: TRBJ2-7
d_call: TRBD2
cdr3_aa: CASSTRGAGGTFRHEQYF
cdr3_nt: TGTGCCAGTAGTACCCGTGGAGCGGGAGGCACCTTCCGCCACGAGCAGTACTTC

v_call: TRBV3-1/TRBV3-2
clone_size: .
j_call: TRBJ2-7
d_call: TRBD2
cdr3_aa: CASSQFLAGAGEQYF
cdr3_nt: TGTGCCAGCAGCCAATTCCTAGCGGGAGCGGGCGAGCAGTACTTC

v_call: TRBV7-3
clone_size: once
j_call: TRBJ2-2
d_call: TRBD1
cdr3_aa: CASSEGPTGGETGELFF
cdr3_nt: TGTGCCAGCAGCGAAGGCCCGACAGGGGGCGAAACCGGGGAGCTGTTTTTT

v_call: TRBV11-2
clone_size: .
j_call: TRBJ1-4
d_call: .
cdr3_aa: CASSVILGSSGKLFF
cdr3_nt: TGTGCCAGCAGCGTAATTCTAGGTTCTTCTGGAAAACTGTTTTTT

v_call: TRBV7-8
clone_size: .
j_call: TRBJ1-1
d_call: TRBD1
cdr3_aa: CASSLRARGQGITEAFF
cdr3_nt: TGTGCCAGCAGCTTAAGGGCTCGGGGACAGGGGATCACTGAAGCTTTCTTT

v_call: TRBV18
clone_size: once
j_call: TRBJ1-1
d_call: TRBD1
cdr3_aa: CASSPMGDRENTEAFF
cdr3_nt: TGTGCCAGCTCACCAATGGGGGACAGGGAGAACACTGAAGCTTTCTTT

v_call: TRBV5-6
clone_size: .
j_call: TRBJ2-5
d_call: TRBD2
cdr3_aa: CASTFSGGGGNQETQYF
cdr3_nt: TGTGCCAGCACCTTCTCCGGGGGCGGGGGGAACCAAGAGACCCAGTACTTC

v_call: TRBV12-3/TRBV12-4
clone_size: .
j_call: TRBJ1-1
d_call: .
cdr3_aa: CASKLRGTEAFF
cdr3_nt: TGTGCCAGCAAGTTGCGGGGCACTGAAGCTTTCTTT

v_call: TRBV7-3
clone_size: .
j_call: TRBJ2-1
d_call: .
cdr3_aa: CASSPSPFYNEQFF
cdr3_nt: TGTGCCAGCAGCCCTAGTCCGTTCTACAATGAGCAGTTCTTC

v_call: TRBV27
clone_size: .
j_call: TRBJ2-7
d_call: TRBD2
cdr3_aa: CASSPGLAGGIYEQYF
cdr3_nt: TGTGCCAGCAGTCCGGGACTAGCGGGAGGAATCTACGAGCAGTACTTC

v_call: TRBV15
clone_size: .
j_call: TRBJ1-3
d_call: .
cdr3_aa: CATSSNRGNTIYF
cdr3_nt: TGTGCCACCAGCAGCAACAGGGGAAACACCATATATTTT

v_call: TRBV18
clone_size: .
j_call: TRBJ2-3
d_call: TRBD2
cdr3_aa: CASSTSGPTDTQYF
cdr3_nt: TGTGCCAGCTCAACTAGCGGCCCCACAGATACGCAGTATTTT

v_call: TRBV28
clone_size: few
j_call: TRBJ1-4
d_call: TRBD1
cdr3_aa: CASSRTGGGEKLFF
cdr3_nt: TGTGCCAGCAGCCGGACAGGGGGTGGGGAAAAACTGTTTTTT

v_call: TRBV12-5
clone_size: .
j_call: TRBJ2-1
d_call: .
cdr3_aa: CASGLNLDEQFF
cdr3_nt: TGTGCTAGTGGTTTGAATCTAGATGAGCAGTTCTTC

v_call: TRBV7-2
clone_size: once
j_call: TRBJ1-6
d_call: .
cdr3_aa: CASTLMEGGNSPLHF
cdr3_nt: TGTGCCAGCACCCTCATGGAGGGTGGAAATTCACCCCTCCACTTT

v_call: TRBV5-1
clone_size: .
j_call: TRBJ2-5
d_call: .
cdr3_aa: CASSLGVTPETQYF
cdr3_nt: TGCGCCAGCAGCCTCGGGGTCACCCCGGAGACCCAGTACTTC

v_call: TRBV7-2
clone_size: once
j_call: TRBJ1-2
d_call: TRBD1
cdr3_aa: CASSLSNRGQYGYTF
cdr3_nt: TGTGCCAGCAGCTTAAGTAACAGGGGGCAATATGGCTACACCTTC

v_call: TRBV30
clone_size: .
j_call: TRBJ1-5
d_call: .
cdr3_aa: CAWSVRGYQPQHF
cdr3_nt: TGTGCCTGGAGTGTGAGGGGGTATCAGCCCCAGCATTTT

v_call: TRBV6-2/TRBV6-3
clone_size: .
j_call: TRBJ1-1
d_call: .
cdr3_aa: CASSYSGGTEAFF
cdr3_nt: TGTGCCAGCAGTTACTCGGGGGGCACTGAAGCTTTCTTT

v_call: TRBV27
clone_size: .
j_call: TRBJ2-4
d_call: .
cdr3_aa: CASSPRPGEVIQYF
cdr3_nt: TGTGCCAGCAGTCCCCGGCCGGGAGAGGTAATTCAGTACTTC

v_call: TRBV14
clone_size: .
j_call: TRBJ2-5
d_call: .
cdr3_aa: CASSQEGLETQYF
cdr3_nt: TGTGCCAGCAGCCAAGAGGGACTCGAGACCCAGTACTTC

v_call: TRBV6-4
clone_size: .
j_call: TRBJ1-1
d_call: TRBD1
cdr3_aa: CASRGGPTGEDTEAFF
cdr3_nt: TGTGCCAGCAGAGGAGGACCGACAGGGGAGGACACTGAAGCTTTCTTT

v_call: TRBV5-4
clone_size: .
j_call: TRBJ2-5
d_call: TRBD2
cdr3_aa: CASSPMSGGQETQYF
cdr3_nt: TGTGCCAGCAGCCCTATGAGCGGGGGACAAGAGACCCAGTACTTC

v_call: TRBV2
clone_size: .
j_call: TRBJ1-1
d_call: .
cdr3_aa: CASSEPTGPNTEAFF
cdr3_nt: TGTGCCAGCAGTGAACCGACAGGACCGAACACTGAAGCTTTCTTT

v_call: TRBV6-2/TRBV6-3
clone_size: once
j_call: TRBJ2-7
d_call: TRBD2
cdr3_aa: CASSFRTSGDYEQYF
cdr3_nt: TGTGCCAGCAGCTTCCGGACTAGCGGGGACTACGAGCAGTACTTC